Presented here are 26 T cell receptor beta chains from one specimen sequenced in a study of blood T cell repertoires in COVID-19. The table came from immunoSEQ multiplex PCR; TCRdb's copy has only in-frame clones and leaves some out. The sample has around 94,000 clones, roughly 92% seen once. The sample comprised peripheral blood. These receptors originate from a woman in her forties or fifties with COVID-19, enrolled during active disease.

This clone was recorded once. The genes are TRBV7-6 and TRBJ1-1; TRBD1 is a possible D gene (5 bases). The V end lost 5 bases, the J end lost 0 bases, and 13 bases lay between the germline ends. The CDR3 consists of 15 residues. Germline V CDR1 and CDR2: SGHVS, FNYEAQ. CDR3 protein: CASSHPGGLNTEAFF. CDR3 sequence (DNA): TGTGCCAGCAGCCACCCGGGGGGGTTGAACACTGAAGCTTTCTTT.

This rearrangement joins TRBV30 to TRBJ1-6; D unclear. Trimming took off 7 bases at V and 6 bases at J, with 13 bases between the two ends. The germline CDR1 and CDR2 sequences are GTSNPN and SVGIG (reference sequence). The length of the CDR3 is 13 residues. This CDR3 is CASSWETNSPLHF. CDR3 bases: TGTGCCTCCTCATGGGAGACTAATTCACCCCTCCACTTT.

The rearrangement joins TRBV9 to TRBJ1-6; no firm D call. The ends were cut back, 1 base at V and 11 bases at J, with 19 bases in the middle. From germline, CDR1 is SGDLS and CDR2 YYNGEE. This CDR3 comprises 16 residues. The CDR3 DNA is TGTGCCAGCAGCGTAAGTTCCGGAGGCATGGAGCCACCCCTCCACTTT. As protein: CASSVSSGGMEPPLHF.

The V and J genes are TRBV5-1 and TRBJ1-1, with 7 bases identical to TRBD1. Germline assignment: CDR1 SGHRS and CDR2 YFSETQ. The CDR3 has 13 residues. V lost 4 bases, J lost 5 bases, and 5 bases stayed unmatched. CDR3 sequence: CASSRGGSTEAFF. For the CDR3, the DNA is TGCGCCAGCAGCCGAGGGGGCAGTACTGAAGCTTTCTTT.

The chain carries TRBV10-3 and TRBJ1-2; tentatively, D is TRBD1 (5 bases). This CDR3 is 16 amino acids long. V lost 8 bases to trimming and J lost 4 bases, with 23 bases between them. Per germline, CDR1 ENHRY and CDR2 SYGVKD. The CDR3 loop is CAIDDNTGGGSYGYTF. DNA of the CDR3: TGTGCCATCGACGATAATACCGGGGGGGGGAGCTATGGCTACACCTTC.

This clone was seen just once. The germline gene is not matched at one end of the junction; a read error may be the cause. The identical CDR3 is also encoded by other nucleotide sequences in the sample. This chain connects TRBV7-2 to TRBJ2-1; TRBD1 is a possible D gene (7 bases). Germline lookup yields CDR1 SGHTA and CDR2 FQGNSA. The CDR3 totals 16 residues. CDR3 bases: TGTGCCAGCAGCTTAGGCGTCGGGGGACAGCGCAATGAGCAATTCTTC. As protein: CASSLGVGGQRNEQFF.

The V gene is TRBV12-1, the J gene TRBJ2-3; the table's D gene call, TRBD2, was not cross checked with the DNA. TRBV12-1 is reported as a pseudogene. This CDR3 has 14 amino acids. The CDR3 coding sequence is TGTGCCAGCAGTCGGGGGGGAAACACAGATACGCAGTATTTT. Residues: CASSRGGNTDTQYF.

The chain carries TRBV5-1 and TRBJ2-3; TRBD2 agrees at 9 bases. Unmatched junction bases numbered 6, after V lost 0 bases and J lost 1 base. Germline CDR1 and CDR2: SGHRS and YFSETQ. This CDR3 comprises 17 residues. CDR3 region: CASSLGSAGGRTDTQYF. CDR3 bases: TGCGCCAGCAGCTTGGGGTCGGCGGGGGGGCGCACAGATACGCAGTATTTT.

V usage is TRBV6-4 and J usage is TRBJ2-2; D not certain. The V end was cut by 0 bases, the J end by 5 bases, with 7 bases between. Germline lookup yields CDR1 MRHNA and CDR2 SNTAGT. The CDR3 totals 14 residues. The CDR3 bases are TGTGCCAGCAGTGACTCCATGAGGACCGGGGAGCTGTTTTTT. This gives the protein CASSDSMRTGELFF.

V usage is TRBV30 and J usage is TRBJ1-1; D gene uncertain. The CDR3 runs 14 residues. Trimming removed 4 bases at V and 0 bases at J, with 12 bases between. CDR1 is GTSNPN and CDR2 is SVGIG in the germline V gene (reference sequence). The CDR3 DNA sequence: TGTGCCTGGAACCCGCTAGCAATGAACACTGAAGCTTTCTTT. This encodes CAWNPLAMNTEAFF.

The chain has TRBV5-1 and TRBJ1-4; maybe TRBD1 (5 bases). Trimming stripped 4 bases from V and 8 bases from J, with 18 bases between. The CDR3 is 15 amino acids. Per germline, CDR1 SGHRS and CDR2 YFSETQ. The CDR3 here is CASSPRGTEGEKLFF. CDR3 nucleotide sequence: TGCGCCAGCAGCCCCCGCGGGACGGAGGGAGAAAAACTGTTTTTT.

CDR3 nucleotide sequence: TGTGCCAGCAGCTCGCCGGGGACAAGGGGGACCTATGGCTACACCTTC. Protein product: CASSSPGTRGTYGYTF. The chain links TRBV13 to TRBJ1-2; TRBD1 is a possible D gene (6 bases). Germline assignment: CDR1 PRHDT and CDR2 FYEKMQ (reference sequence). Trimming stripped 4 bases from V and 4 bases from J, with 19 bases between. This CDR3 contains 16 residues.

This chain links TRBV6-2 or TRBV6-3 with TRBJ2-3; 9 nucleotides match TRBD2. Germline loops: CDR1 MNHEY, CDR2 SVGEGT. The J segment lost 5 bases and the V segment lost 5 bases, leaving 8 bases of the junction unmatched. This CDR3 has 15 amino acids. CDR3 sequence reads: CASSRLAVSGDTQYF. The DNA of the CDR3 is TGTGCCAGCAGTCGACTAGCGGTTTCGGGAGATACGCAGTATTTT.

The chain employs TRBV5-1 and TRBJ2-7; TRBD2 is a possible D gene (5 bases). Trimming stripped 2 bases from V and 7 bases from J, with 28 bases between. This CDR3 region has 18 residues. Per germline, CDR1 SGHRS and CDR2 YFSETQ. In nucleotides, the CDR3 is TGCGCCAGCAGCTTCGGGATCCCGCGGGCTCCGGCTATGTTGGAGCAGTACTTC. Its translation is CASSFGIPRAPAMLEQYF.

V and J are TRBV18 and TRBJ1-5; TRBD1 aligns across 10 bases. The germline V gene encodes CDR1 KGHSH and CDR2 LQKENI. This CDR3 has 15 amino acids. Unmatched junction bases numbered 6, after V lost 3 bases and J lost 7 bases. The CDR3 here is CASSPDRGHGQPQHF. In nucleotides, the CDR3 is TGTGCCAGCTCACCCGACAGGGGGCATGGGCAGCCCCAGCATTTT. The entire variable domain, with the rest obtained from reference TRBV18 and TRBJ1-5, is as follows: NAGVMQNPRHLVRRRGQEARLRCSPMKGHSHVYWYRQLPEEGLKFMVYLQKENIIDESGMPKERFSAEFPKEGPSILRIQQVVRGDSAAYFCASSPDRGHGQPQHFGDGTRLSIL.

V usage is TRBV9 and J usage is TRBJ2-2; 7 bases map to TRBD1. Germline V gene lookup returns CDR1 SGDLS and CDR2 YYNGEE. The CDR3 runs to 14 residues. V gave up 4 bases and J gave up 7 bases; unmatched junction bases: 7. The CDR3 DNA follows: TGTGCCAGCAGCACCAGGGGGTATAGCGGGGAGCTGTTTTTT. Translating it yields CASSTRGYSGELFF.

V gene TRBV5-1 combines with J gene TRBJ2-5, with D uncertain. The CDR3 contains 15 residues. Germline CDR1 is SGHRS and CDR2 is YFSETQ. The V end lost 0 bases, the J end lost 1 base, and 10 bases lay between the germline ends. The CDR3 nucleotides are TGCGCCAGCAGCTTGGGTTCAGGTGTCCAAGAGACCCAGTACTTC. Protein product: CASSLGSGVQETQYF.

V usage is TRBV18 and J usage is TRBJ1-1; possibly TRBD1 for D (6 bases). The CDR3 is 16 amino acids. CDR1 and CDR2 from the germline V gene are KGHSH and LQKENI. V lost 4 bases to trimming and J lost 0 bases, with 15 bases between them. This CDR3 is CASSQTGSGVNTEAFF. In DNA, the CDR3 is TGTGCCAGCTCACAGACAGGATCCGGAGTGAACACTGAAGCTTTCTTT.

The rearrangement uses TRBV7-2 and TRBJ1-4; TRBD1 might be the D (5 bases). The V end was cut by 4 bases, the J end by 5 bases, with 14 bases between. The CDR3 sequence is 15 residues long. Germline V CDR1 and CDR2: SGHTA, FQGNSA. CDR3 residues: CASSSQGLRNEKLFF. CDR3 nucleotides: TGTGCCAGCAGCTCCCAGGGACTACGAAATGAAAAACTGTTTTTT.

The chain couples TRBV6-1 to TRBJ2-6, with no clear D. V gave up 5 bases and J gave up 2 bases, with 4 bases separating them. Per the germline V gene, CDR1 is MNHNS and CDR2 is SASEGT. This CDR3 has 13 residues. The CDR3 spells CASSYTGANVLTF. The CDR3 DNA reads as TGTGCCAGCAGTTATACTGGGGCCAACGTCCTGACTTTC.

This chain joins TRBV9 and TRBJ1-1; TRBD1 agrees at 7 bases. The CDR3 spans 15 residues. Germline V gene data show CDR1 as SGDLS and CDR2 as YYNGEE. V lost 0 bases, J lost 4 bases, and 6 bases stayed unmatched. CDR3: CASSVVSTGVTEAFF. As DNA, the CDR3 is TGTGCCAGCAGCGTAGTCTCCACAGGGGTCACTGAAGCTTTCTTT. The full variable domain, with the rest looked up from reference TRBV9 and TRBJ1-1, is DSGVTQTPKHLITATGQRVTLRCSPRSGDLSVYWYQQSLDQGLQFLIQYYNGEERAKGNILERFSAQQFPDLHSELNLSSLELGDSALYFCASSVVSTGVTEAFFGQGTRLTVV.

The DNA of the CDR3 is TGTGCTCAACTTCGGAAGGGGCAATCCCCTCCCTATGGCTACACCTTC. This encodes CAQLRKGQSPPYGYTF. This sequence joins TRBV5-8 and TRBJ1-2; weak D call: TRBD1 (5 bases). Germline V gene lookup returns CDR1 SGHTS and CDR2 YDEGEE. CDR3 length equals 16 residues.

The genes are TRBV7-6 and TRBJ1-4, with 7 positions matching TRBD1. CDR1 is SGHVS and CDR2 is FNYEAQ in the germline V gene. The ends lost 5 bases at V and 7 bases at J; junction bases unmatched: 10. This CDR3 has 15 amino acids. CDR3 sequence: CASSPEGAEGEKLFF. The CDR3 region has the DNA TGTGCCAGCAGCCCCGAGGGGGCAGAGGGTGAAAAACTGTTTTTT.

The V call is TRBV6-5, the J call TRBJ2-7, with D possibly being TRBD2 (6 bases). The ends were cut back, 5 bases at V and 6 bases at J, with 14 bases in the middle. This CDR3 is 13 amino acids long. Germline CDR1 MNHEY, CDR2 SVGAGI. The CDR3 DNA reads as TGTGCCAGCAGTCCCGAAGGGCGGGGCGAGCAGTACTTC. Amino acids: CASSPEGRGEQYF.

The chain carries TRBV5-1 and TRBJ2-5; D call uncertain. Germline V CDR1 and CDR2: SGHRS, YFSETQ. Trimming took off 3 bases at V and 5 bases at J, with 11 bases between the two ends. The CDR3 has 13 amino acids. The CDR3 DNA follows: TGCGCCAGCAGCTCGGGTCCTGGGGAGACCCAGTACTTC. Translated: CASSSGPGETQYF.

To note about this clone: This same CDR3 is encoded by further DNA sequences in the sample. The rearrangement links TRBV19 to TRBJ1-5, with TRBD1 identical over 8 bases. Germline-derived CDR1 and CDR2 are LNHDA and SQIVND (reference sequence). There are 15 residues in the CDR3. V lost 3 bases to trimming and J lost 2 bases; unmatched junction nucleotides: 3. CDR3 bases: TGTGCCAGTAGTATCGGACAGGGTGGCAATCAGCCCCAGCATTTT. It encodes CASSIGQGGNQPQHF.